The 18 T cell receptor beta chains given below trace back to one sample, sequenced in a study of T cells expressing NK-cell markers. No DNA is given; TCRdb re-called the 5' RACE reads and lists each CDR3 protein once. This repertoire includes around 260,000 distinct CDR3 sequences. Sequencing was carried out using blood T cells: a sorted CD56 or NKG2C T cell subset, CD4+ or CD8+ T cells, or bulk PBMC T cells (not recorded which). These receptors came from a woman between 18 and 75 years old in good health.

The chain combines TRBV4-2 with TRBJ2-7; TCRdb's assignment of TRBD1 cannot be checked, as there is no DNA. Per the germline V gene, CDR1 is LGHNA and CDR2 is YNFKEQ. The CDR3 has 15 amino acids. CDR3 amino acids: CASSQGPGQTYEQYF.

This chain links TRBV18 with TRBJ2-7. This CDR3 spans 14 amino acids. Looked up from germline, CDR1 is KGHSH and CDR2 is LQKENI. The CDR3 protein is CASSPPMGTYEQYF.

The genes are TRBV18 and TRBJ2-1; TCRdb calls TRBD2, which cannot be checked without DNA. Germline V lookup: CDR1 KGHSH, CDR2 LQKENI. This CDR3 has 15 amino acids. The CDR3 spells CASSPGGASYNEQFF.

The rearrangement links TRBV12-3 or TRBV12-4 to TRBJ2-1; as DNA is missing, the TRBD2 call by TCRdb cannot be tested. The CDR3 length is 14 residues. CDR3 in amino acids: CASSQREGQNEQFF.

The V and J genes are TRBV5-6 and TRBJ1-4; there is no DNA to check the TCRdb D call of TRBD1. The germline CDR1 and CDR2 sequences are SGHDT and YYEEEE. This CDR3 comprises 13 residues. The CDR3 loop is CASSTRGSEKLFF.

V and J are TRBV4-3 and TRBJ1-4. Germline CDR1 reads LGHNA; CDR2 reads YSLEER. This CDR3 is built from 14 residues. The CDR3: CASSLGTAREKLFF.

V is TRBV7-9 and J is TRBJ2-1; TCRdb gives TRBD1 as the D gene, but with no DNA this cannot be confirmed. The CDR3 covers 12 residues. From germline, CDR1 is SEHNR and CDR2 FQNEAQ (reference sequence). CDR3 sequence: CASSYGTAKQFF. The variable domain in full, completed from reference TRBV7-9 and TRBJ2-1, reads DTGVSQNPRHKITKRGQNVTFRCDPISEHNRLYWYRQTLGQGPEFLTYFQNEAQLEKSRLLSDRFSAERPKGSFSTLEIQRTEQGDSAMYLCASSYGTAKQFFGPGTRLTVL.

The CDR3 sequence is CSGCIGGAGDTQYF. The chain joins TRBV20-1 to TRBJ2-3; TCRdb names TRBD2, which stays unverified in the absence of DNA. Germline values: CDR1 DFQATT, CDR2 SNEGSKA (reference sequence). CDR3 length equals 14 residues.

CDR3: CASSHSGDHNEQFF. V gene TRBV7-9 combines with J gene TRBJ2-1. The CDR3 length is 14 residues. Per the germline V gene, CDR1 is SEHNR and CDR2 is FQNEAQ (reference sequence). Full variable domain (missing parts from reference TRBV7-9 and TRBJ2-1): DTGVSQNPRHKITKRGQNVTFRCDPISEHNRLYWYRQTLGQGPEFLTYFQNEAQLEKSRLLSDRFSAERPKGSFSTLEIQRTEQGDSAMYLCASSHSGDHNEQFFGPGTRLTVL.

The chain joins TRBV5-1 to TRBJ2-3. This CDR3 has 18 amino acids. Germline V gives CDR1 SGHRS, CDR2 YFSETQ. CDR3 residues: CASSLARRPSILTDTQYF.

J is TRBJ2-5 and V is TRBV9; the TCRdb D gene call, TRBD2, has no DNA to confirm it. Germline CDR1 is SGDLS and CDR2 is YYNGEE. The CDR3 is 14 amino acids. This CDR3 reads CASSVGLAPETQYF.

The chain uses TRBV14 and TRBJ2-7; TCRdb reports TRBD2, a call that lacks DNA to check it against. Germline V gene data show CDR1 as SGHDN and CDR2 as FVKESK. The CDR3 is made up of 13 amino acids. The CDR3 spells CASSPSGANEQYF.

CDR3 region: CASTPLAASTDTQYF. This chain links TRBV2 with TRBJ2-3; TCRdb proposes TRBD2, but this gene call is untestable without DNA. The CDR3 contains 15 residues. The germline CDR1 and CDR2 sequences are SNHLY and FYNNEI.

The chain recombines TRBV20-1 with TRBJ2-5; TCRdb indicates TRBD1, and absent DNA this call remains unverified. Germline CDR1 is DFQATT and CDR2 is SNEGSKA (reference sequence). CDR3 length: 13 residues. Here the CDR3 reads CSAELTGRETQYF.

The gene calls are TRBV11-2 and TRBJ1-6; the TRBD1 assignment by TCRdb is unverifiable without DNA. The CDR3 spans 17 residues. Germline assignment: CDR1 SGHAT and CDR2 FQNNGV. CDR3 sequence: CASSTLRDRGGNSPLHF.

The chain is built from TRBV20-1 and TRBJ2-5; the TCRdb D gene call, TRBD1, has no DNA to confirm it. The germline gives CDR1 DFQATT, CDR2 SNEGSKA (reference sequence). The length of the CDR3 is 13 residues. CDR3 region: CSALVRVGETQYF.

This chain's CDR3 is CATSRGETQYF. The chain employs TRBV15 and TRBJ2-5. The CDR3 has 11 amino acids. CDR1 is LNHNV, CDR2 YYDKDF, per germline (reference sequence).

The CDR3 loop reads CASSPHPSTDTQYF. The chain has TRBV6-1 and TRBJ2-3; as DNA is missing, the TRBD1 call by TCRdb cannot be tested. The CDR3 has 14 residues. The germline V gene has CDR1 MNHNS and CDR2 SASEGT.